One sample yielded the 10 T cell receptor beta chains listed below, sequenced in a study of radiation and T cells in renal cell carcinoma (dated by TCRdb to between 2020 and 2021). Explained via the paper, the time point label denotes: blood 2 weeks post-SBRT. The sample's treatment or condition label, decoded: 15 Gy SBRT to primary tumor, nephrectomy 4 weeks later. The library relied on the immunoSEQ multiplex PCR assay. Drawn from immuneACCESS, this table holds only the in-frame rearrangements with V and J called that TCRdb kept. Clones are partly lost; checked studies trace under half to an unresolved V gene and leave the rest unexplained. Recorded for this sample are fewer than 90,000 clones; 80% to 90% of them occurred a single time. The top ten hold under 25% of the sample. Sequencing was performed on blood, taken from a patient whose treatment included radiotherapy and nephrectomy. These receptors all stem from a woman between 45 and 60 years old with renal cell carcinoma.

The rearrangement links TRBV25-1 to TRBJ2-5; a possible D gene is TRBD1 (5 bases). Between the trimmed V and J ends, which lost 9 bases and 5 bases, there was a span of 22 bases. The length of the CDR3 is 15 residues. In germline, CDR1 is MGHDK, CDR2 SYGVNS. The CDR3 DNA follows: TGTGCCAGTTCTAATCCAGGGATTGGCCGGGAGACCCAGTACTTC. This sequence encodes CASSNPGIGRETQYF.

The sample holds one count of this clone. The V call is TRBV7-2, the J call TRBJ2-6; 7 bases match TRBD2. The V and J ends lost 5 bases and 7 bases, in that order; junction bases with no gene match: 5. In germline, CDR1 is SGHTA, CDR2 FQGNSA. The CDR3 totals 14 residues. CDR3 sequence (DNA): TGTGCCAGCAGCCGGGGGGAGGCCGCCAACGTCCTGACTTTC. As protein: CASSRGEAANVLTF.

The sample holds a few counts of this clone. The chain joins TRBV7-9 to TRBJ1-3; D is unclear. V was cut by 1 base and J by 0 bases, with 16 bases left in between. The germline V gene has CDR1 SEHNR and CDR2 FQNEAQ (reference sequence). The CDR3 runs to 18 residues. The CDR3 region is CASSLGFSTVFSGNTIYF. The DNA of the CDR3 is TGTGCCAGCAGCTTAGGTTTTAGCACAGTTTTCTCTGGAAACACCATATATTTT.

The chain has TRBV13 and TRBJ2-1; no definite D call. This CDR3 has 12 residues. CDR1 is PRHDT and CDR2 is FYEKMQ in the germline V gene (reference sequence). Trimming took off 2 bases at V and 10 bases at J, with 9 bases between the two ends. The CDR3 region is CASSLSHGEQFF. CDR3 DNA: TGTGCCAGCAGCTTATCGCACGGGGAGCAGTTCTTC.

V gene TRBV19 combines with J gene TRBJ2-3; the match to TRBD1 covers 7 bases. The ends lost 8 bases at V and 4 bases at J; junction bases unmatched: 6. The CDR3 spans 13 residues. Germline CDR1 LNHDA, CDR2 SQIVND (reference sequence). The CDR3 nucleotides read TGTGCCAGTGGCCGGGGACAGTCAGATACGCAGTATTTT. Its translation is CASGRGQSDTQYF.

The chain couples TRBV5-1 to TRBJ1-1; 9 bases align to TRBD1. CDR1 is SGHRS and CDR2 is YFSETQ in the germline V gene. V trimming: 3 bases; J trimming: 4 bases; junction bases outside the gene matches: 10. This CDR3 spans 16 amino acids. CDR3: CASSYRDRDKATEAFF. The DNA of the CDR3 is TGCGCCAGCAGCTACCGGGACAGGGACAAGGCCACTGAAGCTTTCTTT.

The CDR3 loop reads CASSAVGLAGGETQYF. The CDR3, as DNA: TGTGCCAGCAGCGCAGTGGGACTAGCGGGGGGAGAGACCCAGTACTTC. This chain links TRBV9 with TRBJ2-5; the match to TRBD2 covers 15 bases. After removal of 3 bases from V and 4 bases from J, the junction contained 4 bases not matched to a gene. Germline-derived CDR1 and CDR2 are SGDLS and YYNGEE. The CDR3 runs 16 residues.

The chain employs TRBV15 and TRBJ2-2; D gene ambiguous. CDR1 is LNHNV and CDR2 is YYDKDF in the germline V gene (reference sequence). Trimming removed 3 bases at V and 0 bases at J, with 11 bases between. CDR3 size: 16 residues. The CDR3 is CATSREKFANTGELFF. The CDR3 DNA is TGTGCCACCAGCAGGGAAAAGTTCGCGAACACCGGGGAGCTGTTTTTT. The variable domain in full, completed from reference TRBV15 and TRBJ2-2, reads DAMVIQNPRYQVTQFGKPVTLSCSQTLNHNVMYWYQQKSSQAPKLLFHYYDKDFNNEADTPDNFQSRRPNTSFCFLDIRSPGLGDTAMYLCATSREKFANTGELFFGEGSRLTVL.

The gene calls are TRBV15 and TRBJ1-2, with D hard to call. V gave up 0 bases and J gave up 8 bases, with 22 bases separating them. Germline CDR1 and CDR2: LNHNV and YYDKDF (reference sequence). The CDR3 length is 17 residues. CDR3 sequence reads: CATSRDDGRPPLYGYTF. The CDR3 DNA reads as TGTGCCACCAGCAGAGATGATGGTAGGCCGCCCTTGTACGGCTACACCTTC.

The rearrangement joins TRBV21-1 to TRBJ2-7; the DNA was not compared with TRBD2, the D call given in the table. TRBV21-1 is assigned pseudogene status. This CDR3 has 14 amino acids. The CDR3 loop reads CASSKGTGVFEQYF. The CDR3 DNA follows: TGTGCCAGCAGCAAAGGGACGGGGGTATTCGAGCAGTACTTC.